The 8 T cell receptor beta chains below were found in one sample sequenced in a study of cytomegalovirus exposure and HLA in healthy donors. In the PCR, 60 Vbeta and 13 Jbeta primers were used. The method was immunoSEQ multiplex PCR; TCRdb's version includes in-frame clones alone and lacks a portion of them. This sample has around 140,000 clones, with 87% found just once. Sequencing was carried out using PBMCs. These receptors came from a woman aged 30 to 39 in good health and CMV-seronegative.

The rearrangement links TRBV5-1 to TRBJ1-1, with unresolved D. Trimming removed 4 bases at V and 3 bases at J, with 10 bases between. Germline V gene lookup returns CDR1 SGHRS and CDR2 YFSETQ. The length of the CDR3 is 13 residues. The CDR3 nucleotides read TGCGCCAGCAGCCAAGAGATGGACACTGAAGCTTTCTTT. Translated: CASSQEMDTEAFF.

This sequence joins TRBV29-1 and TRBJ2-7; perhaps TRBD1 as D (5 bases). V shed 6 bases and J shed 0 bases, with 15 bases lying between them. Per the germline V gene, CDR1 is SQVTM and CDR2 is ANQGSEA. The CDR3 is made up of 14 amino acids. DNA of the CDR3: TGCAGCGTAGAACTCCGACAGAGCTCCTACGAGCAGTACTTC. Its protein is CSVELRQSSYEQYF.

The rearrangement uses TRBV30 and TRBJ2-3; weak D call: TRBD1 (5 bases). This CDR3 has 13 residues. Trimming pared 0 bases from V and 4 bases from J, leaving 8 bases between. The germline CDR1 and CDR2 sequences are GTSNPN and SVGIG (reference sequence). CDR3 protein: CAWSVGVSDTQYF. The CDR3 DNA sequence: TGTGCCTGGAGTGTAGGGGTTTCAGATACGCAGTATTTT. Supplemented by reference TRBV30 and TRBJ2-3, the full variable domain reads SQTIHQWPATLVQPVGSPLSLECTVEGTSNPNLYWYRQAAGRGLQLLFYSVGIGQISSEVPQNLSASRPQDRQFILSSKKLLLSDSGFYLCAWSVGVSDTQYFGPGTRLTVL.

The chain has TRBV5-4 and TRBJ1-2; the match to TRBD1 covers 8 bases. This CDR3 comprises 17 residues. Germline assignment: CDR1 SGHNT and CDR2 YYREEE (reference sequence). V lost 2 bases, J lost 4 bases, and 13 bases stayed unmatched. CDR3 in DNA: TGTGCCAGCAGCTTAGGAGGACAGGGTGGGACCATCTATGGCTACACCTTC. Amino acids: CASSLGGQGGTIYGYTF.

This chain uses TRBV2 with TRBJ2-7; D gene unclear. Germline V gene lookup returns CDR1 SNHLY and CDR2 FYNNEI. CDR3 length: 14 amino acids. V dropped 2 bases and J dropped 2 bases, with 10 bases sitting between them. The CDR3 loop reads CASSETETTYEQYF. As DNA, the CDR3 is TGTGCCAGCAGTGAAACTGAAACGACCTACGAGCAGTACTTC.

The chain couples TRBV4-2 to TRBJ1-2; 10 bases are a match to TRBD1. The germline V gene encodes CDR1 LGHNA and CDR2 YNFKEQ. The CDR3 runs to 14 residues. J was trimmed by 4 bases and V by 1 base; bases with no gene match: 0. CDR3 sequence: CASSQGQGAYGYTF. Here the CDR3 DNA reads TGTGCCAGCAGCCAAGGACAGGGGGCCTATGGCTACACCTTC.

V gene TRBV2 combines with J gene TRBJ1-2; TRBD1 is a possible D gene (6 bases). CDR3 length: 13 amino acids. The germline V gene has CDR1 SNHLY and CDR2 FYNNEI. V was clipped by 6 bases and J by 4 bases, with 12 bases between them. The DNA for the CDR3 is TGTGCCAGCAGGGTGACAGGAAGCTATGGCTACACCTTC. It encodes CASRVTGSYGYTF. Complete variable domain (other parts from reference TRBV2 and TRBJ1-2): EPEVTQTPSHQVTQMGQEVILRCVPISNHLYFYWYRQILGQKVEFLVSFYNNEISEKSEIFDDQFSVERPDGSNFTLKIRSTKLEDSAMYFCASRVTGSYGYTFGSGTRLTVV.

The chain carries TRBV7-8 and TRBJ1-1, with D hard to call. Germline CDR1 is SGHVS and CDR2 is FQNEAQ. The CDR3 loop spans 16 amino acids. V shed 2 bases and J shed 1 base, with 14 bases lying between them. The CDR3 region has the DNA TGTGCCAGCAGCTTATTAGGACTGATGGCGAACACTGAAGCTTTCTTT. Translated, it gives CASSLLGLMANTEAFF.